This TCR beta chain is from a study of T cell repertoires in cytomegalovirus infection. This clonotype occurred once. The conserved phenylalanine or tryptophan normally closing the CDR3 is absent here, so this likely arose from a read error. Germline V gene data show CDR1 as SGHDT and CDR2 as YYEEEE. This CDR3 has 19 residues. V dropped 6 bases and J dropped 0 bases, with 25 bases sitting between them. TCRdb redid the calling of the reads with MiXCR, one entry per CDR3 protein. The sample contains 170,000 or so distinct CDR3 sequences, roughly a sixth of which appear only once. Sequencing used CD8+ T cells from PBMCs. The TCR originated in a human donor in good health (CMV status not recorded). Some clones in this sample may be carry-over from other donors' samples. The chain carries TRBV5-6 and TRBJ2-1; D call uncertain. The CDR3 nucleotides read TGTGCCAGCATCCTAGGGCGATGGGCTGTGGGTAGCTCCTACAATGAGCAGTTCTTA. Translation gives CASILGRWAVGSSYNEQFL.